This T cell receptor beta chain came from a study of blood T cell repertoires in COVID-19. Study in general: T cells, B-cell-depleted T cells, or PBMCs provided the cDNA or gDNA that served as material.

This clone was seen only once. The assay was immunoSEQ multiplex PCR, and TCRdb's table has in-frame clones only and misses some. The sample records roughly 190,000 clones, roughly 86% being singletons. Sequenced material: peripheral blood. This TCR was recovered from a man between 65 and 80 years old with acute or convalescent COVID-19.

The CDR3 is CASSPRTVSLNTEAFF. CDR3 in DNA: TGTGCCAGCTCACCACGAACAGTTTCCCTGAACACTGAAGCTTTCTTT. The rearrangement links TRBV18 to TRBJ1-1; D ambiguous. Germline values: CDR1 KGHSH, CDR2 LQKENI. The V and J ends lost 1 base and 0 bases respectively, with 12 bases between them. The CDR3 has 16 amino acids.